This T cell receptor beta chain was obtained from a study of identifying expanded T cells in peripheral blood (dated by TCRdb to the late 2010s). For context, the study as a whole: Technical replicates were generated by sequencing separate aliquots of the same genomic DNA pool, with four replicates compared pairwise.

As to this clone: Its cognate antigen has yet to be identified. No clone much larger than this one lies a single base away; base qualities are absent.

Study-wide conclusions, independent of this receptor: Across all healthy-donor time intervals, the beta-binomial model significantly lowered both the number of clones called differentially abundant and the false-positive rate. The binomial model flagged around 1.1 differentially abundant clones between technical replicates, compared with about 16 over approximately 2 weeks and 19 over about 4 weeks. The authors expected that biological variance in healthy repertoires might rise further over much longer intervals, such as months to years. Variance in clone template counts between approximately 2-week samples significantly increased with total template count across all healthy donors.

No immune events, such as infections, were documented for the healthy donors during the collection period. Time-dependent variance in a beta-binomial model of T-cell clone differential abundance was calibrated using healthy-donor blood repertoires as a training cohort. There were about ten healthy donors in the training cohort, of whom 3 were female and 7 were male. An age range of about 29 to 65 years, with an average of about 45 years, was recorded for the donors. Whole blood from each healthy donor was obtained from a commercial supplier and was collected at three time points about 15 days apart. Genomic DNA was extracted from unsorted whole blood for immunosequencing. TCRbeta CDR3 regions were profiled by bias-controlled multiplex PCR amplification of genomic DNA with the immunoSEQ Assay. The authors processed their data as follows. The absolute abundance of each unique TCRbeta CDR3 region was quantified after sequences were collapsed and filtered. Differential abundance was tested with a binomial (Fisher-equivalent) model and with a beta-binomial model adding time-dependent variance fitted from healthy donors. Clones with fewer than 5 combined templates were removed, and a clone was called differentially abundant if the clone's Benjamini-Hochberg FDR was below 0.01. In the beta-binomial model, variance was expressed as a function of the total template count across the two samples, in the form v = (b*log(k)+a)^2. TCRdb obtained this table from immuneACCESS and retained in-frame rearrangements with V and J assigned. These tables miss some clones; where compared with another copy, unresolved V genes account for less than half of the shortfall, and the remainder is unexplained. From that table come the V and J calls and clone size; the DNA was used to work out D and trimming. Here the sample has 80,000 to 90,000 clones; 89% occur a single time. Around 2.7% of the sample goes to the ten largest clones.

Trimming takes 2 bases from V and 2 bases from J, and the germline ends sit 7 bases apart. The germline V gene sets CDR1 to SGHTA and CDR2 to FQGNSA. The CDR3 sequence holds 13 residues, the cysteine and phenylalanine included. Only the CDR3 region is kept as DNA, spanning 39 bases read in frame from base 1. The specimen sequenced was blood. The receptor chain draws on TRBV7-2 and TRBJ2-7; TRBD1 is possibly the D segment (5 matching bases). The TCR originated in a person aged 18-69 years in good health. CDR3 protein: CASSLTGPYEQYF. The sequenced DNA: TGTGCCAGCAGCTTAACAGGACCCTACGAGCAGTACTTC.